What follows are 4 T cell receptor beta chains derived from one specimen sequenced in a study of identical twins. TCRdb called the 5' RACE reads again in MiXCR, with one record for every CDR3 protein. The data hold just under 650,000 distinct CDR3 sequences, with under 8.5% observed a single time. These data are also associated with another study on yellow fever vaccine responses in identical twins.

Sequencing was performed on PBMCs. Receptor source: a young woman in good health.

This clonotype was seen a few times. This chain uses TRBV9 with TRBJ2-1, with D perhaps TRBD2 (5 bases). V lost 3 bases and J lost 3, with 13 bases in between. CDR1 and CDR2 from the germline V gene are SGDLS and YYNGEE. This CDR3 spans 15 amino acids. CDR3 coding DNA: TGTGCCAGCAGCGACTTACCTGGACTCTACAATGAGCAGTTCTTC. This gives the protein CASSDLPGLYNEQFF.

This clonotype was recorded a few times. The rearrangement joins TRBV4-1 to TRBJ2-3; D unresolved. The CDR3 is 14 amino acids. CDR1 and CDR2 (germline): MGHRA, YSYEKL. Trimming pared 1 base from V and 4 bases from J, leaving 9 bases between. This chain's CDR3 is CASSQVADPDTQYF. The CDR3 bases are TGCGCCAGCAGCCAAGTAGCAGACCCAGATACGCAGTATTTT.

This clonotype was recorded many times. This chain joins TRBV7-9 and TRBJ2-7, with D maybe TRBD2 (5 bases). With 2 bases removed from V and 6 bases from J, the gap between germline ends came to 8 bases. The CDR3 spans 12 residues. The germline gives CDR1 SEHNR, CDR2 FQNEAQ (reference sequence). The CDR3 spells CASSLYGVEQYF. The CDR3 nucleotides are TGTGCCAGCAGCTTATACGGGGTCGAGCAGTACTTC.

Regarding this clonotype: At one end, the junction sequence differs from germline, possibly due to a read error. This sequence joins TRBV7-9 and TRBJ2-7, with TRBD1 matching 7 bases. CDR1 and CDR2 (germline): SEHNR, FQNEAQ (reference sequence). The CDR3 is 16 residues long. Here the CDR3 DNA reads TGTGCCAGCAGCTACTACAGGGGTCTAAGCTCCTACAAGCAGTACTTC. Its protein is CASSYYRGLSSYKQYF.